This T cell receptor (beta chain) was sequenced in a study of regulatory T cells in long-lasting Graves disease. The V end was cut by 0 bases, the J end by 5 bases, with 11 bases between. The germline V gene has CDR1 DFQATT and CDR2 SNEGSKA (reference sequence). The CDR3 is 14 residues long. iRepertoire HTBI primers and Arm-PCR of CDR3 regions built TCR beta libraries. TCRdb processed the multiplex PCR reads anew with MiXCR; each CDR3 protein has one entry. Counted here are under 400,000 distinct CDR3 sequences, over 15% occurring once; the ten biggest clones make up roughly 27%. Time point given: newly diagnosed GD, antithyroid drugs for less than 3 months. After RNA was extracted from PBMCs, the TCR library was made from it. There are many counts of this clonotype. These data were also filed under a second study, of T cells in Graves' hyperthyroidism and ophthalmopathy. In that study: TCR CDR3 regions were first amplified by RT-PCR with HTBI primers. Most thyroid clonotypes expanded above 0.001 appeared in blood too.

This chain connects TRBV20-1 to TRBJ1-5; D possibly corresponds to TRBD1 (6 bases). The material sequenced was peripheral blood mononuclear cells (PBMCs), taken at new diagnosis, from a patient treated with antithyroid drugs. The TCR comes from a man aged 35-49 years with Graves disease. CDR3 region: CSAREGQGYQPQHF. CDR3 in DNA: TGCAGTGCTAGAGAGGGGCAGGGGTATCAGCCCCAGCATTTT.